This is a list of T cell receptor beta chains from one sample in a study of T cell changes during pregnancy in multiple sclerosis. Data came from immunoSEQ multiplex PCR; TCRdb stores just in-frame clones and leaves some out. The sample consists of 130,000 or so clones, around 93% of them appearing once. The sequenced sample was peripheral blood, obtained before pregnancy. The receptors here all came from a female donor with multiple sclerosis, enrolled in a pregnancy study. The CDR3 runs from the conserved cysteine through the conserved F or W. Fields, in order: CDR3 protein, CDR3 DNA, J gene, V gene, clone size, D gene. D genes are given only for firm matches. A clone size is listed for some rows: how often the clone was seen (once, few, many), or a class if it is expanded.

CDR3aa: CASSLSAGTRWGTQYF
CDR3nt: TGTGCCAGCAGTTTGTCCGCGGGCACCCGGTGGGGGACCCAGTACTTC
j_gene: TRBJ2-5
v_gene: TRBV27
abundance: -
d_gene: -

CDR3aa: CASSPGQAFSYEQYF
CDR3nt: TGTGCCAGTAGCCCTGGACAGGCTTTCTCCTACGAGCAGTACTTC
j_gene: TRBJ2-7
v_gene: TRBV19
abundance: -
d_gene: TRBD1

CDR3aa: CAWSRVGRGNEKLFF
CDR3nt: TGTGCCTGGAGTAGAGTCGGCAGGGGTAATGAAAAACTGTTTTTT
j_gene: TRBJ1-4
v_gene: TRBV30
abundance: -
d_gene: -

CDR3aa: CASSDHLGEGEKLFF
CDR3nt: TGTGCCAGCAGTGACCACTTAGGGGAGGGTGAAAAACTGTTTTTT
j_gene: TRBJ1-4
v_gene: TRBV6-1
abundance: -
d_gene: -

CDR3aa: CASSYRGVPNEKLFF
CDR3nt: TGTGCCAGCAGTTACCGGGGGGTACCCAATGAAAAACTGTTTTTT
j_gene: TRBJ1-4
v_gene: TRBV6-5
abundance: -
d_gene: -

CDR3aa: CASRTGGNYGYTF
CDR3nt: TGTGCCAGCAGAACAGGGGGAAACTATGGCTACACCTTC
j_gene: TRBJ1-2
v_gene: TRBV28
abundance: -
d_gene: TRBD1

CDR3aa: CASSEGGGSGYTF
CDR3nt: TGTGCCAGCAGTGAAGGCGGGGGGTCAGGCTACACCTTC
j_gene: TRBJ1-2
v_gene: TRBV25-1
abundance: -
d_gene: -

CDR3aa: CASSLGGAGDNEQFF
CDR3nt: TGTGCCAGCAGCTTGGGAGGGGCGGGAGACAATGAGCAGTTCTTC
j_gene: TRBJ2-1
v_gene: TRBV5-4
abundance: -
d_gene: TRBD2

CDR3aa: CASSGSSGGSYEQYF
CDR3nt: TGTGCCAGCAGCGGCTCTAGCGGGGGATCCTACGAGCAGTACTTC
j_gene: TRBJ2-7
v_gene: TRBV5-4
abundance: -
d_gene: TRBD2

CDR3aa: CASSPTVTGGYQPQHF
CDR3nt: TGCGCCAGCAGCCCGACCGTAACAGGGGGATATCAGCCCCAGCATTTT
j_gene: TRBJ1-5
v_gene: TRBV5-1
abundance: -
d_gene: TRBD1

CDR3aa: CASRIEIAVDSYEQYF
CDR3nt: TGCGCCAGCCGAATAGAGATTGCGGTGGATTCCTACGAGCAGTACTTC
j_gene: TRBJ2-7
v_gene: TRBV5-1
abundance: -
d_gene: -

CDR3aa: CASSKDRCLNTGELFF
CDR3nt: TGTGCCAGCAGCAAAGACCGGTGTTTAAACACCGGGGAGCTGTTTTTT
j_gene: TRBJ2-2
v_gene: TRBV21-1
abundance: once
d_gene: -

CDR3aa: CASTPQGANEQYF
CDR3nt: TGCGCCAGCACTCCCCAAGGGGCCAACGAGCAGTACTTC
j_gene: TRBJ2-7
v_gene: TRBV5-1
abundance: -
d_gene: -

CDR3aa: CASKGWRIEAFF
CDR3nt: TGTGCCAGCAAAGGATGGAGGATTGAAGCTTTCTTT
j_gene: TRBJ1-1
v_gene: TRBV2
abundance: -
d_gene: -

CDR3aa: CASSADGPGTSNTDTQYF
CDR3nt: TGTGCCAGCAGCGCCGATGGCCCGGGGACTAGCAACACAGATACGCAGTATTTT
j_gene: TRBJ2-3
v_gene: TRBV9
abundance: -
d_gene: TRBD2

CDR3aa: CASSEAGGWVRETQYF
CDR3nt: TGTGCCAGCAGTGAAGCGGGAGGCTGGGTGAGGGAGACCCAGTACTTC
j_gene: TRBJ2-5
v_gene: TRBV2
abundance: -
d_gene: -

CDR3aa: CASSLALGSGKETQYF
CDR3nt: TGCGCCAGCAGCTTGGCCTTGGGTAGCGGCAAAGAGACCCAGTACTTC
j_gene: TRBJ2-5
v_gene: TRBV5-1
abundance: once
d_gene: -

CDR3aa: CASSSGLAGGTDTQYF
CDR3nt: TGTGCCAGCTCATCCGGACTAGCGGGGGGCACAGATACGCAGTATTTT
j_gene: TRBJ2-3
v_gene: TRBV18
abundance: -
d_gene: TRBD2

CDR3aa: CASSLTSGTGYGYTF
CDR3nt: TGTGCCAGCAGCCTAACGTCCGGGACTGGCTATGGCTACACCTTC
j_gene: TRBJ1-2
v_gene: TRBV11-2
abundance: few
d_gene: -

CDR3aa: CASNREGSSYGYTF
CDR3nt: TGTGCCAGCAATAGGGAGGGGTCGAGCTATGGCTACACCTTC
j_gene: TRBJ1-2
v_gene: TRBV2
abundance: -
d_gene: -

CDR3aa: CASRDRDNQPQHF
CDR3nt: TGTGCCAGCCGGGACAGGGACAATCAGCCCCAGCATTTT
j_gene: TRBJ1-5
v_gene: TRBV19
abundance: -
d_gene: TRBD1

CDR3aa: CASLRAGSTQYF
CDR3nt: TGTGCCAGCTTAAGGGCGGGGAGTACGCAGTATTTT
j_gene: TRBJ2-3
v_gene: TRBV2
abundance: -
d_gene: -

CDR3aa: CASSQDSGYYGYTF
CDR3nt: TGTGCCAGCAGCCAAGACTCAGGTTACTATGGCTACACCTTC
j_gene: TRBJ1-2
v_gene: TRBV14
abundance: -
d_gene: -

CDR3aa: CASSRTSGGLETQYF
CDR3nt: TGTGCCAGCAGTCGGACTAGCGGAGGGTTGGAGACCCAGTACTTC
j_gene: TRBJ2-5
v_gene: TRBV7-3
abundance: -
d_gene: TRBD2

CDR3aa: CASNKDRTTDTQYF
CDR3nt: TGTGCCAGTAACAAGGACAGGACAACAGATACGCAGTATTTT
j_gene: TRBJ2-3
v_gene: TRBV19
abundance: -
d_gene: TRBD1

CDR3aa: CASSLDGGDNYGYTF
CDR3nt: TGCGCCAGCAGCTTGGACGGGGGGGATAACTATGGCTACACCTTC
j_gene: TRBJ1-2
v_gene: TRBV5-1
abundance: once
d_gene: -

CDR3aa: CASSPGQNYGYTF
CDR3nt: TGTGCCAGCAGCCCAGGACAGAACTATGGCTACACCTTC
j_gene: TRBJ1-2
v_gene: TRBV5-6
abundance: -
d_gene: -

CDR3aa: CSIERIAGAPQFF
CDR3nt: TGCAGCATTGAACGAATAGCGGGAGCTCCGCAGTTCTTC
j_gene: TRBJ2-1
v_gene: TRBV29-1
abundance: once
d_gene: TRBD2

CDR3aa: CASSVRTGRGTEAFF
CDR3nt: TGTGCCAGCAGTGTAAGGACAGGACGTGGGACTGAAGCTTTCTTT
j_gene: TRBJ1-1
v_gene: TRBV2
abundance: -
d_gene: TRBD1

CDR3aa: CASSLGLAGGVGEQFF
CDR3nt: TGTGCCAGCAGCTTGGGACTAGCGGGAGGTGTAGGTGAGCAGTTCTTC
j_gene: TRBJ2-1
v_gene: TRBV7-9
abundance: -
d_gene: TRBD2

CDR3aa: CASSALRNYGYTF
CDR3nt: TGTGCCAGCAGCGCCCTACGTAACTATGGCTACACCTTC
j_gene: TRBJ1-2
v_gene: TRBV5-4
abundance: -
d_gene: -

CDR3aa: CASSISQGPGNTIYF
CDR3nt: TGTGCCAGTAGTATCTCTCAGGGGCCCGGAAACACCATATATTTT
j_gene: TRBJ1-3
v_gene: TRBV19
abundance: -
d_gene: -

CDR3aa: CASSIRAGGLAKNIQYF
CDR3nt: TGTGCCAGTAGTATAAGGGCGGGGGGGCTAGCCAAAAACATTCAGTACTTC
j_gene: TRBJ2-4
v_gene: TRBV19
abundance: -
d_gene: TRBD2

CDR3aa: CASSSIGQYETFF
CDR3nt: TGTGCCAGCAGTTCGATCGGACAGTATGAAACCTTCTTT
j_gene: TRBJ2-2
v_gene: TRBV6-6
abundance: -
d_gene: -

CDR3aa: CATLDREITGELFF
CDR3nt: TGTGCCACCCTGGACAGGGAAATTACCGGGGAGCTGTTTTTT
j_gene: TRBJ2-2
v_gene: TRBV5-4
abundance: -
d_gene: TRBD1

CDR3aa: CASSLTLAGVETQYF
CDR3nt: TGTGCCAGCAGCTTGACATTAGCGGGGGTAGAGACCCAGTACTTC
j_gene: TRBJ2-5
v_gene: TRBV5-4
abundance: -
d_gene: TRBD2

CDR3aa: CASSQESPRGVLNTEAFF
CDR3nt: TGCGCCAGCAGCCAGGAGTCCCCCAGGGGGGTTCTGAACACTGAAGCTTTCTTT
j_gene: TRBJ1-1
v_gene: TRBV4-1
abundance: -
d_gene: TRBD1

CDR3aa: CASSFGTWDRPYEQYF
CDR3nt: TGTGCCAGCAGTTTTGGGACTTGGGACAGGCCCTACGAGCAGTACTTC
j_gene: TRBJ2-7
v_gene: TRBV27
abundance: -
d_gene: TRBD1

CDR3aa: CASSVVTEKLAKNIQYF
CDR3nt: TGTGCCAGCAGCGTGGTCACAGAGAAATTAGCCAAAAACATTCAGTACTTC
j_gene: TRBJ2-4
v_gene: TRBV7-8
abundance: once
d_gene: -

CDR3aa: CASSFLSSYEQYF
CDR3nt: TGTGCCAGCAGCTTTCTCAGTTCCTACGAGCAGTACTTC
j_gene: TRBJ2-7
v_gene: TRBV5-6
abundance: -
d_gene: -

CDR3aa: CASSQLPNYEQYF
CDR3nt: TGTGCCAGCAGCCAACTACCGAACTACGAGCAGTACTTC
j_gene: TRBJ2-7
v_gene: TRBV28
abundance: few
d_gene: -

CDR3aa: CSVVLNSHEQYF
CDR3nt: TGCAGCGTTGTGCTAAACTCTCACGAGCAGTACTTC
j_gene: TRBJ2-7
v_gene: TRBV29-1
abundance: -
d_gene: -

CDR3aa: CASSSQGTQFF
CDR3nt: TGTGCCAGCAGCTCACAGGGGACGCAGTTCTTC
j_gene: TRBJ2-1
v_gene: TRBV13
abundance: -
d_gene: TRBD1

CDR3aa: CAWNSGGGSGGYTF
CDR3nt: TGTGCCTGGAATTCAGGGGGCGGATCAGGTGGCTACACCTTC
j_gene: TRBJ1-2
v_gene: TRBV30
abundance: -
d_gene: TRBD1

CDR3aa: CASSIVGTGAGEQFF
CDR3nt: TGTGCCAGTAGTATAGTAGGGACAGGTGCGGGGGAGCAGTTCTTC
j_gene: TRBJ2-1
v_gene: TRBV19
abundance: -
d_gene: TRBD1

CDR3aa: CASSSRGRGDNTIYF
CDR3nt: TGTGCCAGCAGTTCCAGGGGCAGGGGTGATAACACCATATATTTT
j_gene: TRBJ1-3
v_gene: TRBV28
abundance: once
d_gene: -

CDR3aa: CASSLSGGTGELFF
CDR3nt: TGTGCCAGCAGCTTGTCGGGGGGCACCGGGGAGCTGTTTTTT
j_gene: TRBJ2-2
v_gene: TRBV5-5
abundance: -
d_gene: TRBD2

CDR3aa: CASSPGTDIDTQYF
CDR3nt: TGTGCCAGCAGCCCAGGTACAGACATCGATACGCAGTATTTT
j_gene: TRBJ2-3
v_gene: TRBV7-9
abundance: -
d_gene: -

CDR3aa: CASSMAEGNEQFF
CDR3nt: TGTGCCAGTAGTATGGCAGAGGGCAATGAGCAGTTCTTC
j_gene: TRBJ2-1
v_gene: TRBV19
abundance: once
d_gene: -

CDR3aa: CASSFSGWGGNQPQHF
CDR3nt: TGTGCCAGCAGTTTTTCAGGGTGGGGGGGCAATCAGCCCCAGCATTTT
j_gene: TRBJ1-5
v_gene: TRBV27
abundance: -
d_gene: -

CDR3aa: CASSRGTGTGYGYTF
CDR3nt: TGTGCCAGCAGTAGGGGGACCGGGACGGGATATGGCTACACCTTC
j_gene: TRBJ1-2
v_gene: TRBV6-5
abundance: -
d_gene: -

CDR3aa: CASSVGQPYNEQFF
CDR3nt: TGTGCCAGCAGTGTAGGACAGCCCTACAATGAGCAGTTCTTC
j_gene: TRBJ2-1
v_gene: TRBV2
abundance: once
d_gene: -

CDR3aa: CASSDRSGSSTDTQYF
CDR3nt: TGTGCCAGCAGTGATAGGAGCGGGTCTAGCACAGATACGCAGTATTTT
j_gene: TRBJ2-3
v_gene: TRBV2
abundance: -
d_gene: -

CDR3aa: CASSIVGRGDTEAFF
CDR3nt: TGTGCCAGTAGTATAGTGGGCAGGGGAGACACTGAAGCTTTCTTT
j_gene: TRBJ1-1
v_gene: TRBV19
abundance: -
d_gene: -

CDR3aa: CASSRGTANTEAFF
CDR3nt: TGTGCCAGCAGTCGAGGGACAGCGAACACTGAAGCTTTCTTT
j_gene: TRBJ1-1
v_gene: TRBV27
abundance: -
d_gene: TRBD1

CDR3aa: CASSDRAYGYTF
CDR3nt: TGTGCCAGCAGCGACAGAGCTTATGGCTACACCTTC
j_gene: TRBJ1-2
v_gene: TRBV9
abundance: -
d_gene: -